These T cell receptor beta chains were read from a single sample in a study of blood T cell repertoires in COVID-19. Sequenced by immunoSEQ multiplex PCR; TCRdb stores in-frame clones only, minus some. The sample lists around 250,000 clones, roughly 82% occurring once. Sequenced material: peripheral blood. The origin of the receptors is a man older than 75 with acute or convalescent COVID-19. Both conserved end residues are part of each CDR3. The D gene is left open where the match is weak. Where a row states a size, it is once, few, many or the class of an expanded clone; other rows omit it.

J: TRBJ1-2; D: TRBD1; size: -; V: TRBV3-1/TRBV3-2; DNA: TGTGCCAGCACACCGGGACAGGGCAATGGCTACACCTTC; CDR3: CASTPGQGNGYTF
J: TRBJ2-7; D: TRBD1; size: -; V: TRBV4-3; DNA: TGCGCCAGCAGCCAGTACGGACAGGGTGGCTACGAGCAGTACTTC; CDR3: CASSQYGQGGYEQYF
J: TRBJ1-2; D: TRBD1; size: -; V: TRBV5-1; DNA: TGCGCCAGCAACCCACAGGGGGACTATGGCTACACCTTC; CDR3: CASNPQGDYGYTF
J: TRBJ2-3; D: -; size: once; V: TRBV9; DNA: TGTGCCAGCAGCCCCACGTCCCGGGAGCAGGGTACGCAGTATTTT; CDR3: CASSPTSREQGTQYF
J: TRBJ1-2; D: -; size: -; V: TRBV10-2; DNA: TGCGCCAGCAGTGCGGAGGGTAACTATGGCTACACCTTC; CDR3: CASSAEGNYGYTF
J: TRBJ1-6; D: -; size: -; V: TRBV5-1; DNA: TGCGCCAGCAGCTTGGGGGCATTAAATTCACCCCTCCACTTT; CDR3: CASSLGALNSPLHF
J: TRBJ1-5; D: -; size: -; V: TRBV18; DNA: TGTGCCAGCTCACCCCCGTCGGGCAATCAGCCCCAGCATTTT; CDR3: CASSPPSGNQPQHF
J: TRBJ1-1; D: -; size: -; V: TRBV6-5; DNA: TGTGCCAGCAGTCCCACTGGGGCGAACACTGAAGCTTTCTTT; CDR3: CASSPTGANTEAFF
J: TRBJ2-7; D: TRBD1; size: -; V: TRBV19; DNA: TGTGCCAGTAGTAGCCGGGGACAGCTTTCCTACGAGCAGTACTTC; CDR3: CASSSRGQLSYEQYF
J: TRBJ2-5; D: -; size: -; V: TRBV6-5; DNA: TGTGCCAGCAGTATACAGGGACAAGAGACCCAGTACTTC; CDR3: CASSIQGQETQYF
J: TRBJ1-2; D: TRBD1; size: -; V: TRBV28; DNA: TGTGCCAGCAGTTTAATTAGGGGGCTAGGATATGGCTACACCTTC; CDR3: CASSLIRGLGYGYTF
J: TRBJ1-1; D: TRBD1; size: -; V: TRBV5-6; DNA: TGTGCCAGCAGCCCTACAGGGGGAAGGAGGACTGAAGCTTTCTTT; CDR3: CASSPTGGRRTEAFF
J: TRBJ2-7; D: -; size: -; V: TRBV18; DNA: TGTGCCAGCTCGGCGGAGGGTTTGGATGCCTACGAGCAGTACTTC; CDR3: CASSAEGLDAYEQYF
J: TRBJ1-2; D: TRBD1; size: -; V: TRBV11-1; DNA: TGTGCCAGCAGCTCCGGACAGGGGACGAATGGCTACACCTTC; CDR3: CASSSGQGTNGYTF
J: TRBJ1-6; D: -; size: -; V: TRBV7-9; DNA: TGTGCCAGCAGCTTAATACTCGCTTCACCCCTCCACTTT; CDR3: CASSLILASPLHF
J: TRBJ2-1; D: -; size: -; V: TRBV4-2; DNA: TGTGCCAGCAGCCAGCCCGAGGGATCGCAGTTCTTC; CDR3: CASSQPEGSQFF
J: TRBJ2-1; D: -; size: -; V: TRBV6-5; DNA: TGTGCCAGCTCGCTGCAGGGGACATCCTACAATGAGCAGTTCTTC; CDR3: CASSLQGTSYNEQFF
J: TRBJ2-1; D: -; size: -; V: TRBV28; DNA: TGTGCCAGCCAAAGAGGGAATGAGCAGTTCTTC; CDR3: CASQRGNEQFF
J: TRBJ1-5; D: -; size: -; V: TRBV6-2/TRBV6-3; DNA: TGTGCCAGCAGTGTCCAGGGCAATCAGCCCCAGCATTTT; CDR3: CASSVQGNQPQHF
J: TRBJ2-1; D: TRBD2; size: -; V: TRBV3-1/TRBV3-2; DNA: TGTGCCAGCAGCCACACCCTACTAGCGGGTTACAATGAGCAGTTCTTC; CDR3: CASSHTLLAGYNEQFF
J: TRBJ2-3; D: -; size: -; V: TRBV28; DNA: TGTGCCAGCACCACGAGACAGACTCACTCGGATACGCAGTATTTT; CDR3: CASTTRQTHSDTQYF
J: TRBJ1-5; D: TRBD1; size: -; V: TRBV15; DNA: TGTGCCACCAGCACGGCTGTGGGACAGGGGGCGCCCGGCAATCAGCCCCAGCATTTT; CDR3: CATSTAVGQGAPGNQPQHF
J: TRBJ1-5; D: -; size: -; V: TRBV15; DNA: TGTGCCACCAGCAGAGTAGCACGTAGCAATCAGCCCCAGCATTTT; CDR3: CATSRVARSNQPQHF
J: TRBJ2-7; D: -; size: -; V: TRBV5-6; DNA: TGTGCCAGCAGCCAGAACTACGAGCAGTACTTC; CDR3: CASSQNYEQYF
J: TRBJ2-5; D: -; size: few; V: TRBV16; DNA: TGTGCCAGCAGCCAAGGACAGATAGAGACCCAGTACTTC; CDR3: CASSQGQIETQYF
J: TRBJ2-3; D: -; size: -; V: TRBV7-2; DNA: TGTGCCAGCAGCCCCCAAGCCCTGAGCACAGATACGCAGTATTTT; CDR3: CASSPQALSTDTQYF
J: TRBJ1-1; D: TRBD1; size: few; V: TRBV5-1; DNA: TGCGCCAGCAGCTCCCCGGACAGGGATTTTTCGAACACTGAAGCTTTCTTT; CDR3: CASSSPDRDFSNTEAFF
J: TRBJ1-1; D: -; size: -; V: TRBV12-3/TRBV12-4; DNA: TGTGCCAGCAGTCCCCAGGGTGCAGCTTTCTTT; CDR3: CASSPQGAAFF
J: TRBJ2-2; D: -; size: once; V: TRBV3-1/TRBV3-2; DNA: TGTGCCAGCAGCCTGGGAGCTGATACCGGGGAGCTGTTTTTT; CDR3: CASSLGADTGELFF
J: TRBJ1-1; D: -; size: -; V: TRBV5-1; DNA: TGCGCCAGCAGGATTGGCCTTGACACTGAAGCTTTCTTT; CDR3: CASRIGLDTEAFF
J: TRBJ1-3; D: -; size: -; V: TRBV3-1/TRBV3-2; DNA: TGTGCCAGCAGCCAAAATGCCAGAGGCTCTGGAAACACCATATATTTT; CDR3: CASSQNARGSGNTIYF
J: TRBJ2-5; D: -; size: -; V: TRBV18; DNA: TGTGCCAGCTCTCCCTCTGGGGGGGAGACCCAGTACTTC; CDR3: CASSPSGGETQYF
J: TRBJ1-3; D: TRBD1; size: -; V: TRBV9; DNA: TGTGCCAGCAGCATCCAGGGGGCGCACGGAAACACCATATATTTT; CDR3: CASSIQGAHGNTIYF
J: TRBJ2-5; D: -; size: -; V: TRBV5-1; DNA: TGCGCCAGCAAGGGAACAGGGCCAGAGACCCAGTACTTC; CDR3: CASKGTGPETQYF
J: TRBJ2-1; D: TRBD2; size: -; V: TRBV7-2; DNA: TGTGCCAGCAGCCTCGGACTAGTGCACAATGAGCAGTTCTTC; CDR3: CASSLGLVHNEQFF
J: TRBJ1-1; D: TRBD1; size: -; V: TRBV11-3; DNA: TGTGCCAGCAGCCCTGCGGGACAGGCAAGGAACACTGAAGCTTTCTTT; CDR3: CASSPAGQARNTEAFF
J: TRBJ2-1; D: -; size: -; V: TRBV9; DNA: TGTGCCAGCAGCGTTTCCTTCAGTCCTTTTAATGAGCAGTTCTTC; CDR3: CASSVSFSPFNEQFF